Below, 10 T cell receptor beta chains from the same sample are listed, as sequenced in a study of CD8+CD57+ T cells in acquired aplastic anemia. All patients picked for sequencing had shown, by flow cytometry, an expansion of CD8+CD57+ cells. For CDR3 and TCR beta VDJ profiling, genomic DNA was the template used. TCRdb itself ran the reads through MiXCR, one entry per CDR3 protein. This table has a few hundred thousand distinct CDR3 sequences, around 32% appearing once. The material sequenced was sorted CD4+, CD8+, or CD8+CD57+ T cells (not recorded which) from PBMCs. The origin of the receptors is a human donor with aplastic anemia.

This clonotype was detected only a few times. The J gene is TRBJ2-3, the V gene TRBV14; 7 bases agree with TRBD1. J lost 6 bases, V lost 3 bases, and 3 bases had no gene match. The germline gives CDR1 SGHDN, CDR2 FVKESK. This CDR3 is 13 amino acids long. The CDR3 spells CASSQQGGDTQYF. The CDR3 nucleotides read TGTGCCAGCAGCCAGCAAGGGGGCGATACGCAGTATTTT.

This clonotype was counted at least ten times. The V call is TRBV7-2, the J call TRBJ1-2; no definite D call. The germline CDR1 and CDR2 sequences are SGHTA and FQGNSA. This CDR3 has 13 residues. Deletions cut 5 bases from V and 8 bases from J, with 15 bases between. CDR3 DNA: TGTGCCAGCAGCCCCCCTGGGAACGTCGGCTACACCTTC. This translates into CASSPPGNVGYTF.

This clonotype was observed once. The J gene is TRBJ2-7, the V gene TRBV20-1, with D possibly being TRBD1 (5 bases). The germline V gene encodes CDR1 DFQATT and CDR2 SNEGSKA (reference sequence). V lost 5 bases and J 2 bases, leaving 16 bases between the germline ends. CDR3 length: 14 residues. The chain's CDR3 is CSAPYQGSTYEQYF. The CDR3 bases are TGCAGTGCTCCTTATCAGGGCTCGACCTACGAGCAGTACTTC.

The chain couples TRBV9 to TRBJ2-3, with D perhaps TRBD1 or TRBD2 (6 bases each). The germline V gene has CDR1 SGDLS and CDR2 YYNGEE. There are 16 residues in the CDR3. V was shortened by 3 bases and J by 1 base, with 15 bases between the two germline ends. The CDR3 sequence: CASSGRGGPGTDTQYF. In DNA form, the CDR3 reads TGTGCCAGCAGCGGTCGTGGGGGGCCAGGCACAGATACGCAGTATTTT.

This clonotype was picked up a small number of times. The V and J genes are TRBV3-1 and TRBJ2-4; perhaps TRBD2 as D (7 bases). The CDR3 runs 16 residues. Germline V gene sequence: CDR1 LGHDT, CDR2 YNNKEL (reference sequence). V shed 2 bases and J shed 2 bases, with 13 bases lying between them. CDR3 in DNA: TGTGCCAGCAGCCAACGGGGGGCCGCGTCCAAAAACATTCAGTACTTC. It is translated as CASSQRGAASKNIQYF.

Worth noting for this clonotype: One base away lies a much larger clone, so this may be a sequencing read error. The chain couples TRBV7-4 to TRBJ2-7; 7 bases agree with TRBD1. The CDR3 is 12 residues long. V lost 3 bases, J lost 6 bases, and 2 bases stayed unmatched. Germline CDR1 SGHVT, CDR2 SQSDAQ. The CDR3 here is CASSFGQVEQYF. CDR3 bases: TGTGCCAGCAGCTTCGGACAGGTCGAGCAGTACTTC.

This clonotype was seen at least ten times. V usage is TRBV10-3 and J usage is TRBJ2-7, with 7 nucleotides matching TRBD2. From germline, CDR1 is ENHRY and CDR2 SYGVKD. This CDR3 has 16 amino acids. Losses at the gene ends were 3 bases for V and 0 bases for J; bases not matched to a gene: 8. CDR3 DNA: TGTGCCATCAGTGACCCTAGCGGTCCGAGCTCCTACGAGCAGTACTTC. This sequence encodes CAISDPSGPSSYEQYF.

Points on this clonotype: A read error may be the cause here, since a much bigger clone is one base away. The chain has TRBV2 and TRBJ2-7; D is perhaps TRBD2 (6 bases). The CDR3 is 15 residues long. Germline V gene sequence: CDR1 SNHLY, CDR2 FYNNEI. CDR3 coding DNA: TGTGCCAGCAGTGTGGGCGGGACGGATTCCTACGAGCAGCACTTC. This translates into CASSVGGTDSYEQHF. The variable domain in full, with the rest retrieved from reference TRBV2 and TRBJ2-7, is EPEVTQTPSHQVTQMGQEVILRCVPISNHLYFYWYRQILGQKVEFLVSFYNNEISEKSEIFDDQFSVERPDGSNFTLKIRSTKLEDSAMYFCASSVGGTDSYEQHFGPGTRLTVT.

In this sample, this clonotype turned up a few times. The rearrangement uses TRBV4-1 and TRBJ2-1; 9 nucleotides line up with TRBD2. V shed 1 base, J shed 6 bases, and the junction held 10 bases outside the gene matches. CDR3 length: 17 residues. Germline V lookup: CDR1 MGHRA, CDR2 YSYEKL. The CDR3 sequence is CASSQGLAGLRSNEQFF. The CDR3 DNA follows: TGCGCCAGCAGCCAAGGGCTAGCGGGGCTCAGGTCCAATGAGCAGTTCTTC.

This clonotype has just a few counts. At one end, the junction sequence differs from germline, possibly due to a read error. V and J are TRBV10-3 and TRBJ2-7; 11 bases are a match to TRBD2. The CDR3 contains 17 residues. Germline lookup yields CDR1 ENHRY and CDR2 SYGVKD. The CDR3 spells CASSPHSRLAGYGEQYF. In DNA form, the CDR3 reads TGTGCCAGCAGTCCGCACTCGAGACTAGCGGGGTACGGAGAGCAGTACTTC.